This TCR beta chain derives from a study of regulatory T cells in long-lasting Graves disease. Indicated time point: newly diagnosed GD, antithyroid drugs for less than 3 months. Extracted PBMC RNA gave rise to the TCR library. This clonotype was seen at least ten times. Its matching antigen is unknown. The TCR beta library used iRepertoire HTBI primers with Arm-PCR amplification of CDR3. TCRdb re-called the multiplex PCR reads through MiXCR, storing one row per CDR3 protein. The data show about 560,000 distinct CDR3 sequences, 16% seen once. Study-wide results and limits: Compared with new cases, persistent Graves' patients showed reduced TCR diversity.

Germline trimming cut 2 bases from V and 1 base from J; bases unmatched to any gene: 1. Germline CDR1 is SEHNR and CDR2 is FQNEAQ (reference sequence). The CDR3 runs 15 residues. These data were likewise used in another study, on T cells in Graves' hyperthyroidism and ophthalmopathy.

The sample was peripheral blood mononuclear cells (PBMCs), taken at new diagnosis, from a patient treated with antithyroid drugs. This sequence was found in a man younger than 35 with Graves disease. The chain combines TRBV7-9 with TRBJ2-3, with TRBD2 matching over 9 bases. The CDR3 sequence is CASSLRTSGTDTQYF. The CDR3, as DNA: TGTGCCAGCAGCTTAAGGACTAGCGGCACAGATACGCAGTATTTT.